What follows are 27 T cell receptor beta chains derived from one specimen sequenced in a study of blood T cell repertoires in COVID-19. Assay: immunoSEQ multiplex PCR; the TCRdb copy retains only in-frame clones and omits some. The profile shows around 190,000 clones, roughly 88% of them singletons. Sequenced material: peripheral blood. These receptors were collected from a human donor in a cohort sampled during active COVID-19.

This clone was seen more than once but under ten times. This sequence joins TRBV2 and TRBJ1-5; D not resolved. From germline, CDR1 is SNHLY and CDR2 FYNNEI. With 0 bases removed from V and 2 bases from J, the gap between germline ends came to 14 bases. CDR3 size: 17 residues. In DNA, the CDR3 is TGTGCCAGCAGTGAAGCCACACAAGGGAGGGGCAATCAGCCCCAGCATTTT. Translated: CASSEATQGRGNQPQHF.

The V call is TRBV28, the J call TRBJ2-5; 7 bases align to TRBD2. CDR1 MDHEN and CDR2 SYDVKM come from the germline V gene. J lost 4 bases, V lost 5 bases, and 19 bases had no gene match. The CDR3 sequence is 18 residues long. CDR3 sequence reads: CASSPGRASGARGETQYF. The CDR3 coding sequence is TGTGCCAGCAGTCCGGGGAGGGCTAGCGGAGCAAGAGGAGAGACCCAGTACTTC.

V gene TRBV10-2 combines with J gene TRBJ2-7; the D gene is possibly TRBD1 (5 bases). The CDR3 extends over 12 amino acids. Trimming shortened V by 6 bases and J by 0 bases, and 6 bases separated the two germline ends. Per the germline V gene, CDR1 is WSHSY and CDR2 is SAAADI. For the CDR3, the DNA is TGCGCCAGCAGCGACAGCTCCTACGAGCAGTACTTC. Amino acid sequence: CASSDSSYEQYF.

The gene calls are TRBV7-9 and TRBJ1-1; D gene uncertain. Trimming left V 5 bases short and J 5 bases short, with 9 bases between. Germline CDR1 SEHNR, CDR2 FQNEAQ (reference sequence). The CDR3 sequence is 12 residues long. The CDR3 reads CASSLFMTEAFF. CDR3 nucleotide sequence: TGTGCCAGCAGCCTTTTTATGACTGAAGCTTTCTTT.

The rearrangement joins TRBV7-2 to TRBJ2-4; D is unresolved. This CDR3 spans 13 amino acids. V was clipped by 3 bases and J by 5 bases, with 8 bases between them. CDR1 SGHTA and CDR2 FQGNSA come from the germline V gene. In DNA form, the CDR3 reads TGTGCCAGCAGCTTCGGTCAACAAAACATTCAGTACTTC. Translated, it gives CASSFGQQNIQYF.

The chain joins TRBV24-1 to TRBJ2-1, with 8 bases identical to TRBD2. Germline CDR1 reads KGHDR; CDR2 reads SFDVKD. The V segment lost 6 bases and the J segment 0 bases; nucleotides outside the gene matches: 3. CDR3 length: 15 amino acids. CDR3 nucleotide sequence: TGTGCCACCAGTTTAAGCGGGAGCTCCTACAATGAGCAGTTCTTC. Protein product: CATSLSGSSYNEQFF.

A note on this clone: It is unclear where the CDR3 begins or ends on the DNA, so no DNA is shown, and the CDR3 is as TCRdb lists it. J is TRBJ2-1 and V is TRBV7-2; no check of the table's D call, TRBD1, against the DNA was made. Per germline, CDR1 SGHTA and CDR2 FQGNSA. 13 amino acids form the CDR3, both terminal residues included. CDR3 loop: CASSLVGQGSEFF.

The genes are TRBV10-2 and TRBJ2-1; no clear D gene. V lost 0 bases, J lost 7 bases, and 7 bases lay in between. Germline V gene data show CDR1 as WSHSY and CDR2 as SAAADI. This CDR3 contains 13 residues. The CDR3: CASSESPQNEQFF. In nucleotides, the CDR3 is TGCGCCAGCAGTGAGTCGCCCCAGAATGAGCAGTTCTTC.

CDR3 in amino acids: CASSYRGSGLQETQYF. In DNA form, the CDR3 reads TGTGCCAGCAGTTACCGGGGGAGCGGGCTTCAAGAGACCCAGTACTTC. The chain links TRBV6-5 to TRBJ2-5, with TRBD2 as a possible D gene (6 bases). Trimming removed 2 bases from V and 2 bases from J, with 15 bases in between. Germline V gives CDR1 MNHEY, CDR2 SVGAGI. This CDR3 comprises 16 residues.

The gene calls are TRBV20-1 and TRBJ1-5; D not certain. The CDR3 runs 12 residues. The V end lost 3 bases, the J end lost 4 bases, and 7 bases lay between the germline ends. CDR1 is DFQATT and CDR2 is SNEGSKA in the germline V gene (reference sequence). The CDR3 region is CSASRSNQPQHF. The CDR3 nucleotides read TGCAGTGCTAGTCGGAGTAATCAGCCCCAGCATTTT.

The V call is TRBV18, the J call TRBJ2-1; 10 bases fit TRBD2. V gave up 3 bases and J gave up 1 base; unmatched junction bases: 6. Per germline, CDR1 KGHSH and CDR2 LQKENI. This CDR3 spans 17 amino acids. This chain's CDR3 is CASSPPERGGSYNEQFF. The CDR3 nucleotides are TGTGCCAGCTCACCCCCGGAGCGGGGGGGGTCCTACAATGAGCAGTTCTTC.

The CDR3 region has the DNA TGTGCCAGCAGCGTAAGCACCTCTGGAAACACCATATATTTT. This translates into CASSVSTSGNTIYF. The chain links TRBV9 to TRBJ1-3; unclear D gene. Germline V gene lookup returns CDR1 SGDLS and CDR2 YYNGEE. The CDR3 covers 14 residues. The V and J ends lost 1 base and 0 bases respectively, with 5 bases between them.

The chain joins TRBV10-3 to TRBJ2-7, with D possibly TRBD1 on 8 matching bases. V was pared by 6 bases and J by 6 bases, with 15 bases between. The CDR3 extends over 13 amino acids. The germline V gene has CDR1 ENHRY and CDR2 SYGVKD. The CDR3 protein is CAISGQGGSEQYF. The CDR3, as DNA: TGTGCCATCAGCGGACAGGGAGGGTCCGAGCAGTACTTC.

The CDR3 here is CASRSWAVDNSPLHF. CDR3 sequence (DNA): TGTGCCAGCAGGTCCTGGGCTGTCGATAATTCACCCCTCCACTTT. This chain joins TRBV27 and TRBJ1-6; D gene ambiguous. The ends were cut back, 6 bases at V and 5 bases at J, with 14 bases in the middle. Looked up from germline, CDR1 is MNHEY and CDR2 is SMNVEV (reference sequence). CDR3 length: 15 amino acids.

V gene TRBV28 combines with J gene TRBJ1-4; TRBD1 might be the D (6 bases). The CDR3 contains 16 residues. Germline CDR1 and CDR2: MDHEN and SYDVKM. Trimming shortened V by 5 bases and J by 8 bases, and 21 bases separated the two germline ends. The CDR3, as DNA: TGTGCCAGCAGTCGACGGACAGCGCTCCATTTCGAAAAACTGTTTTTT. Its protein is CASSRRTALHFEKLFF.

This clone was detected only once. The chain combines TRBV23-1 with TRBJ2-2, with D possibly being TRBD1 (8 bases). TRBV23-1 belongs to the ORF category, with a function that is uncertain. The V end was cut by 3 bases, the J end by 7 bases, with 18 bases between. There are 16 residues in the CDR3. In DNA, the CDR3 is TGCGCCAGCAGTCAGCCGGACAGGGAGGGGGACGGGGAGCTGTTTTTT. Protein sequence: CASSQPDREGDGELFF.

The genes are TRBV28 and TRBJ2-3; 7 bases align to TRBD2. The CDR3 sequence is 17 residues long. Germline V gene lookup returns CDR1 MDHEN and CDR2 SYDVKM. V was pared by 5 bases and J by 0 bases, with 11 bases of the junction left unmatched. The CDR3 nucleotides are TGTGCCAGCAGTCACCAAGCGGGATCTTCGAGCACAGATACGCAGTATTTT. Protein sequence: CASSHQAGSSSTDTQYF.

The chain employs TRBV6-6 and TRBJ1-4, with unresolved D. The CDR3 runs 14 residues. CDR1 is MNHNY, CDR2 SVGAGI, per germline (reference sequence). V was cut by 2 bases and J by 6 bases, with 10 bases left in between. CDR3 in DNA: TGTGCCAGCAGTTACCCCCTCAGTGATGAAAAACTGTTTTTT. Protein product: CASSYPLSDEKLFF.

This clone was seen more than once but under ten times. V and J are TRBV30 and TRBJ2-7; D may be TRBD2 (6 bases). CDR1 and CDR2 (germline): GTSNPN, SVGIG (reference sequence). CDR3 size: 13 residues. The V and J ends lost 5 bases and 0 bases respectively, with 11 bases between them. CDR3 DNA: TGTGCCTGGGAGGCCGGGGGCTCCTACGAGCAGTACTTC. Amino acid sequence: CAWEAGGSYEQYF.

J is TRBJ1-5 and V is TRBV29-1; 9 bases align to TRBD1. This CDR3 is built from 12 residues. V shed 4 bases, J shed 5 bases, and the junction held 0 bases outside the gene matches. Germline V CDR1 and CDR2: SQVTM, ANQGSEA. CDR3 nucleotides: TGCAGCGTTGGACAGGGGGATCAGCCCCAGCATTTT. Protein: CSVGQGDQPQHF.

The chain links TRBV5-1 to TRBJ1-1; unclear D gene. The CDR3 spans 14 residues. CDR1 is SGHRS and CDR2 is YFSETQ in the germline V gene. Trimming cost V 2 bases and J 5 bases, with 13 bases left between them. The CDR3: CASSFMGARTEAFF. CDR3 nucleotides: TGCGCCAGCAGCTTTATGGGCGCGCGAACTGAAGCTTTCTTT. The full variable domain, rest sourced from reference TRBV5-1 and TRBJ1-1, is KAGVTQTPRYLIKTRGQQVTLSCSPISGHRSVSWYQQTPGQGLQFLFEYFSETQRNKGNFPGRFSGRQFSNSRSEMNVSTLELGDSALYLCASSFMGARTEAFFGQGTRLTVV.

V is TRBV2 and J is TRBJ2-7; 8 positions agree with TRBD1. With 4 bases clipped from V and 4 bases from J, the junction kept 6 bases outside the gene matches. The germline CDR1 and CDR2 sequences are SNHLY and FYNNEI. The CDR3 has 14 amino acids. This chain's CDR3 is CASSAGTGGYEQYF. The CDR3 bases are TGTGCCAGCAGTGCTGGGACAGGAGGGTACGAGCAGTACTTC.

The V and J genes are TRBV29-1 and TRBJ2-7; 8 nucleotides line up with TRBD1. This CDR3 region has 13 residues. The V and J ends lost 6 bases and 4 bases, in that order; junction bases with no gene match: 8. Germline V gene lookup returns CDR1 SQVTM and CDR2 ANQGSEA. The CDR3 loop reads CSVHGTGNYEQYF. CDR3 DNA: TGCAGCGTCCACGGGACAGGTAATTACGAGCAGTACTTC.

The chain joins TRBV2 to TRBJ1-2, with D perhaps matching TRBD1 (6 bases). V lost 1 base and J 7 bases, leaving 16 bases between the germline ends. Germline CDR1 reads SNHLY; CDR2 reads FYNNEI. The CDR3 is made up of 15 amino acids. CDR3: CASSEVGGGAFGYTF. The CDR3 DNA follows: TGTGCCAGCAGTGAAGTAGGGGGGGGCGCGTTTGGCTACACCTTC.

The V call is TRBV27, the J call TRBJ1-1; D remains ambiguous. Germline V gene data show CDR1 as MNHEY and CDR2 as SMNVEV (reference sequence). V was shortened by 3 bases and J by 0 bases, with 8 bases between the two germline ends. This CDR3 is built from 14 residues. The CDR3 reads CASSLRGLNTEAFF. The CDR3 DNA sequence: TGTGCCAGCAGTTTGCGGGGTTTGAACACTGAAGCTTTCTTT.

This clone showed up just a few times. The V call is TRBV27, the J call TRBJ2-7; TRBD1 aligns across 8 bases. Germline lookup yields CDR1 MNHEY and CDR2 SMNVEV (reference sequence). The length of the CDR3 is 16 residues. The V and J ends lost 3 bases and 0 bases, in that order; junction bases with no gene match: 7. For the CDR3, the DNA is TGTGCCAGCAGTTTCCAAGACAGGGGTCGCTCCTACGAGCAGTACTTC. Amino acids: CASSFQDRGRSYEQYF.

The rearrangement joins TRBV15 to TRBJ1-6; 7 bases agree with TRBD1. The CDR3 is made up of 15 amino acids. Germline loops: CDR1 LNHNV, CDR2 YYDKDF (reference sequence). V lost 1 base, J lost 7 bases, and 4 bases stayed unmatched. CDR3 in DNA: TGTGCCACCAGCAGAGTGGGACAGATAAATTCACCCCTCCACTTT. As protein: CATSRVGQINSPLHF.